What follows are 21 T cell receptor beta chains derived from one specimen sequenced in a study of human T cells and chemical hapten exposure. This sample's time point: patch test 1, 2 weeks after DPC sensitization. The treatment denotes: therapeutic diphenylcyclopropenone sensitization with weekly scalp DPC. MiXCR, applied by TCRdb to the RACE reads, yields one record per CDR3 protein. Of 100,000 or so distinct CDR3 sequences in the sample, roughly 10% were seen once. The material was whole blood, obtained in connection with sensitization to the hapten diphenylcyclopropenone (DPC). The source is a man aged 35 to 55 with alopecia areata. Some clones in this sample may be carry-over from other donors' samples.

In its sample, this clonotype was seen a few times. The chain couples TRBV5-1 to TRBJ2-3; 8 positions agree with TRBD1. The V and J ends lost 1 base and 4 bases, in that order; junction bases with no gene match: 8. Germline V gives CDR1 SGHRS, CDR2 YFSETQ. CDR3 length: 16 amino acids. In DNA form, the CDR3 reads TGCGCCAGCAGCTTGTCCCAGGGGGCGGGTGCAGATACGCAGTATTTT. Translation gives CASSLSQGAGADTQYF.

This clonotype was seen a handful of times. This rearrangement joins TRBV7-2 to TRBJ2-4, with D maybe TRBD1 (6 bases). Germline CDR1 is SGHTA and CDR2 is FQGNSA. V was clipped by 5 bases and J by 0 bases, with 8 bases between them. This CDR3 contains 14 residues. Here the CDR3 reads CASSQGLAKNIQYF. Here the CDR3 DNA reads TGTGCCAGCAGCCAGGGGTTAGCCAAAAACATTCAGTACTTC.

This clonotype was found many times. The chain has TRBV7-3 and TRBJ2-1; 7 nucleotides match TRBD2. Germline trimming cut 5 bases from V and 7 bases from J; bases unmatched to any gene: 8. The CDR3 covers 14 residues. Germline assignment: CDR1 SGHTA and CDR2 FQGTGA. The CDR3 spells CASSQSGVGNEQFF. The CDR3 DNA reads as TGTGCCAGCAGCCAAAGCGGGGTGGGGAATGAGCAGTTCTTC. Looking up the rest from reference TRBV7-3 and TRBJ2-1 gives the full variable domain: GAGVSQTPSNKVTEKGKYVELRCDPISGHTALYWYRQSLGQGPEFLIYFQGTGAADDSGLPNDRFFAVRPEGSVSTLKIQRTERGDSAVYLCASSQSGVGNEQFFGPGTRLTVL.

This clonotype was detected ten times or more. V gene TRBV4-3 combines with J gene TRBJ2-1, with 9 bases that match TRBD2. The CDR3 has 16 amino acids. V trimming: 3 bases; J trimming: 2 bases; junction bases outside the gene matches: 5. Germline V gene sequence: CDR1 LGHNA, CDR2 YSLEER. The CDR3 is CASSHYSGSAYNEQFF. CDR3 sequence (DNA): TGCGCCAGCAGCCATTATAGCGGGAGTGCCTACAATGAGCAGTTCTTC.

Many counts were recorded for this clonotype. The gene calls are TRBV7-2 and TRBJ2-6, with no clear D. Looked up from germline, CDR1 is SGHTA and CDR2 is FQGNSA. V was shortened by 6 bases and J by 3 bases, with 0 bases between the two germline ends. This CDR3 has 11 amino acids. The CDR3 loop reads CASSGANVLTF. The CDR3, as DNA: TGTGCCAGCAGTGGGGCCAACGTCCTGACTTTC.

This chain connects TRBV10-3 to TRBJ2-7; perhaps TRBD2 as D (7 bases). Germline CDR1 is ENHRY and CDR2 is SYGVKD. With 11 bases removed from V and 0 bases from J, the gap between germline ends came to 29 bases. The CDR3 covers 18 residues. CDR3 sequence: CAASYLLSGTRASYEQYF. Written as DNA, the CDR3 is TGTGCCGCCTCGTATTTACTCAGCGGGACAAGGGCCTCCTACGAGCAGTACTTC.

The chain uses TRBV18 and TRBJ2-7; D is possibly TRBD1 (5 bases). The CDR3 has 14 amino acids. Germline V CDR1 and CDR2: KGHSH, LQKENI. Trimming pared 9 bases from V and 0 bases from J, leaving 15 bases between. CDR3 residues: CASTLGVSSYEQYF. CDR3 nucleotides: TGTGCCAGTACCCTAGGGGTGAGCTCCTACGAGCAGTACTTC. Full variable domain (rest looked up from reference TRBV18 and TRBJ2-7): NAGVMQNPRHLVRRRGQEARLRCSPMKGHSHVYWYRQLPEEGLKFMVYLQKENIIDESGMPKERFSAEFPKEGPSILRIQQVVRGDSAAYFCASTLGVSSYEQYFGPGTRLTVT.

The CDR3 DNA reads as TGTGCCAGCCGCCGGACACTAAACTACGAGCAGTACGTC. It codes for CASRRTLNYEQYV. The J gene is TRBJ2-7, the V gene TRBV6-2 or TRBV6-3; D perhaps matches TRBD1 (5 bases). This CDR3 has 13 residues. Looked up from germline, CDR1 is MNHEY and CDR2 is SVGEGT. V was cut by 8 bases and J by 3 bases, with 14 bases left in between.

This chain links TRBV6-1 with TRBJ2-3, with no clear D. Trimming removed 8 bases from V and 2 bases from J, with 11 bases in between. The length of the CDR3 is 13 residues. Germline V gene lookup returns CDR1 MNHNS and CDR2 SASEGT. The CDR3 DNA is TGTGCCAGCCAGACTGTCCCCACAGATACGCAGTATTTT. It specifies CASQTVPTDTQYF.

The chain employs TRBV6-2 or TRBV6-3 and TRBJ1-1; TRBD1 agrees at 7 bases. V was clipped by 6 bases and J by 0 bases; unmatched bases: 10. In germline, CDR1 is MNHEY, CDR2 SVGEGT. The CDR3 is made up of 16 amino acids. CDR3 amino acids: CASRERGQILNTEAFF. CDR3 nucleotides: TGTGCCAGCAGAGAACGGGGACAGATCCTGAACACTGAAGCTTTCTTT.

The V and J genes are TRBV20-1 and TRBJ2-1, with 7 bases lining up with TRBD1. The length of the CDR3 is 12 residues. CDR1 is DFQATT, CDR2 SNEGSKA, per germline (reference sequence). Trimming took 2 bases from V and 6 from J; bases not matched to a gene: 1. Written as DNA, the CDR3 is TGCAGTGCTAGACGACAGGGCAATGAGCAGTTCTTC. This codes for CSARRQGNEQFF.

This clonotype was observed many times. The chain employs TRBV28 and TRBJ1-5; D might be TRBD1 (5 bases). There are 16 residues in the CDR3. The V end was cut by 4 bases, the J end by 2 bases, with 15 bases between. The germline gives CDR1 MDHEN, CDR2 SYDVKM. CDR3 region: CASSSARQGRNQPQHF. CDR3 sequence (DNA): TGTGCCAGCAGTTCTGCGCGGCAGGGCCGCAATCAGCCCCAGCATTTT.

CDR3 sequence (DNA): TGTGCCAGCAGTCGGCTAGCGGTTCTCCCGTCCTACAATGAGCAGTTCTTC. It translates to CASSRLAVLPSYNEQFF. V is TRBV2 and J is TRBJ2-1, with TRBD2 matching over 7 bases. The CDR3 totals 17 residues. V lost 5 bases to trimming and J lost 1 base; unmatched junction nucleotides: 11. Per germline, CDR1 SNHLY and CDR2 FYNNEI.

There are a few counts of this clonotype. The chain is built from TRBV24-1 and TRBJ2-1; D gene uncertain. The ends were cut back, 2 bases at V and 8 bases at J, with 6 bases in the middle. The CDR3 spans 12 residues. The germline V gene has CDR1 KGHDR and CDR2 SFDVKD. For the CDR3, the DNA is TGTGCCACCAGTGATTACGGGCATGAGCAGTTCTTC. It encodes CATSDYGHEQFF.

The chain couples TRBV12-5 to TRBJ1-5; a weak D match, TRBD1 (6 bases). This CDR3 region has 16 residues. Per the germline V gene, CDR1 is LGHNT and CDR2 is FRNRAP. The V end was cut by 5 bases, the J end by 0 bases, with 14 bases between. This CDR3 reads CASGPGTFDSNQPQHF. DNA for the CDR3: TGTGCTAGTGGTCCCGGGACATTTGATAGCAATCAGCCCCAGCATTTT.

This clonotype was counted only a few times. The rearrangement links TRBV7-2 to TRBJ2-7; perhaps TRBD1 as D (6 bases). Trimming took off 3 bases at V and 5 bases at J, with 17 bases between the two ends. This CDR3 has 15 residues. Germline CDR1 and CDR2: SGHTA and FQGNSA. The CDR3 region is CASSFTGTLGDEQYV. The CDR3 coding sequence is TGTGCCAGCAGCTTTACAGGGACGCTGGGGGACGAGCAGTACGTC.

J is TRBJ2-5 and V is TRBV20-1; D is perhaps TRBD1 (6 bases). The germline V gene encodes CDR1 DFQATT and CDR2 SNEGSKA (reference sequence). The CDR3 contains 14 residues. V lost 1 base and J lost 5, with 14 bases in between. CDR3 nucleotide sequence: TGCAGTGCTAGAGTCGTACAGGGCTTCGAGACCCAGTACTTC. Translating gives CSARVVQGFETQYF.

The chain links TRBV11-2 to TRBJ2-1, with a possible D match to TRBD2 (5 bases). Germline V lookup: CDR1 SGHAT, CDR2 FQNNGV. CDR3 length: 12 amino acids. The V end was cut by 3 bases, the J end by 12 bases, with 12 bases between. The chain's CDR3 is CASSLGVVGQFF. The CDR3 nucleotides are TGTGCCAGCAGCTTGGGAGTAGTTGGGCAGTTCTTC. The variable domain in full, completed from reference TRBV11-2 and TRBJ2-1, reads EAGVAQSPRYKIIEKRQSVAFWCNPISGHATLYWYQQILGQGPKLLIQFQNNGVVDDSQLPKDRFSAERLKGVDSTLKIQPAKLEDSAVYLCASSLGVVGQFFGPGTRLTVL.

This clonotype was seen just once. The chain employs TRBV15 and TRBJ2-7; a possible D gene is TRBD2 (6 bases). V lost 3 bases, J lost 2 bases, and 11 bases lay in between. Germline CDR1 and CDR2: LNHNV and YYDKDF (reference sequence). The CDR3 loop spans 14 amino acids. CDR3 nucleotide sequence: TGTGCCACCAGCAGGGACTATGACCCCTACGAGCAGTACGTC. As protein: CATSRDYDPYEQYV.

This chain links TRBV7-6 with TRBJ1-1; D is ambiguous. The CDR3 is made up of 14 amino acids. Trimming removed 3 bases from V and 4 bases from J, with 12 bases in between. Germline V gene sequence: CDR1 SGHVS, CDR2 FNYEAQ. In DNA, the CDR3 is TGTGCCAGCAGCTTGAGGGTTATGGGCACTGAAGCTTTCTTT. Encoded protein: CASSLRVMGTEAFF.

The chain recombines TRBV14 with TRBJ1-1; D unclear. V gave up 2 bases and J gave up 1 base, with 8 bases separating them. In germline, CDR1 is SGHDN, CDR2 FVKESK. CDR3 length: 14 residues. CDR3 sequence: CASSQFRSNTEAFF. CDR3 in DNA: TGTGCCAGCAGCCAATTCAGATCGAACACTGAAGCTTTCTTT.